A selection of T cell receptor beta chains follows, all from one sample in a study of PD-1 blockade in mismatch repair-deficient tumors. Here immunoSEQ multiplex PCR was the method, and the copy in TCRdb shows in-frame clones only, minus some. Of 100,000 or so clones listed, over 75% are singletons. The starting material was peripheral blood, obtained roughly 35 weeks after starting pembrolizumab. These receptors all stem from an adult with mismatch repair-deficient cancer. CDR3s include the opening cysteine and the closing phenylalanine or tryptophan. Fields, in order: clone size, D gene, J gene, V gene, CDR3 protein, CDR3 DNA. The D gene is left open where the match is weak. Not all rows give a size; the values are once, few, many and, for expanded clones, a class.

NA,TRBD2,TRBJ2-1,TRBV7-2,CASSWGTSGRYNEQFF,TGTGCCAGCAGCTGGGGGACTAGCGGGAGGTACAATGAGCAGTTCTTC
once,NA,TRBJ2-7,TRBV11-2,CASSLKGYEQYF,TGTGCCAGCAGCTTAAAGGGATACGAGCAGTACTTC
NA,NA,TRBJ2-1,TRBV9,CASSIRENEQFF,TGTGCCAGCAGCATTAGAGAGAACGAGCAGTTCTTC
NA,TRBD1,TRBJ1-2,TRBV30,CAWSAGQAYGYTF,TGTGCCTGGAGTGCCGGACAGGCCTATGGCTACACCTTC
NA,NA,TRBJ2-4,TRBV18,CASSPGGGGNIQYF,TGTGCCAGCTCACCAGGAGGGGGAGGGAACATTCAGTACTTC
once,NA,TRBJ1-3,TRBV6-6,CASTYTGRSSGNTIYF,TGTGCCAGCACCTATACAGGTCGTTCCTCTGGAAACACCATATATTTT
NA,NA,TRBJ1-2,TRBV10-2,CASSESVATVRQDGYTF,TGCGCCAGCAGTGAGTCGGTCGCAACAGTGAGACAGGATGGCTACACCTTC
NA,TRBD2,TRBJ2-3,TRBV19,CASGPTSGSLSDTQYF,TGTGCCAGTGGCCCAACTAGCGGGAGCCTCTCAGATACGCAGTATTTT
NA,TRBD1,TRBJ2-7,TRBV18,CASSPDRDEQYF,TGTGCCAGCTCCCCGGACAGGGACGAGCAGTACTTC
NA,TRBD2,TRBJ2-7,TRBV28,CASGGAGVAGEQYF,TGTGCCAGCGGAGGGGCGGGAGTCGCGGGAGAGCAGTACTTC
NA,NA,TRBJ1-2,TRBV18,CASSPLGRKSPGYTF,TGTGCCAGCTCACCTTTAGGCAGGAAAAGTCCTGGCTACACCTTC
NA,NA,TRBJ2-6,TRBV5-4,CASSLGRGENGANVLTF,TGTGCCAGCAGCTTGGGGAGGGGGGAAAATGGGGCCAACGTCCTGACTTTC
once,TRBD2,TRBJ2-1,TRBV6-4,CASSVSGRAMNEQFF,TGTGCCAGCAGTGTAAGCGGGAGGGCGATGAATGAGCAGTTCTTC
NA,NA,TRBJ2-5,TRBV7-2,CASSKTRVEETQYF,TGTGCCAGCAGCAAAACTCGTGTGGAAGAGACCCAGTACTTC
few,TRBD2,TRBJ2-7,TRBV7-2,CASSLEAMGLAGGIYEQYF,TGTGCCAGCAGCTTAGAAGCGATGGGACTAGCGGGAGGGATCTACGAGCAGTACTTC
NA,TRBD2,TRBJ2-4,TRBV29-1,CSVEGEIAGYGAKNIQYF,TGCAGCGTGGAGGGGGAAATAGCGGGATACGGGGCCAAAAACATTCAGTACTTC